Listed below are T cell receptor beta chains from one sample, sequenced in a study of shared clonotypes between healthy human individuals. The protocol was immunoSEQ multiplex PCR, while the TCRdb copy is restricted to in-frame clones and leaves out a portion. Of around 2.1 million clones in the sample, about 93% are singletons; the top ten hold 1.7%. Specimen: naive CD8+ T cells from PBMCs. These receptors came from a man aged 18 to 35 in good health. Some clones in this sample may be carry-over from other donors' samples. CDR3s include the opening cysteine and the closing phenylalanine or tryptophan. The D gene is left open where the match is weak. Some rows mark clone size as missing; the rest say once, few, many or name a class of expanded clone.

j_call: TRBJ2-1
v_call: TRBV19
d_call: NA
clone_size: NA
cdr3_nt: TGTGCCAGTAGCCAATTTAGCGACCAGTTCTTC
cdr3_aa: CASSQFSDQFF

j_call: TRBJ1-4
v_call: TRBV12-1
d_call: NA
clone_size: NA
cdr3_nt: TGTGCCAGCCTACCACTAGGGGGCCTGCTGTTTTTT
cdr3_aa: CASLPLGGLLFF

j_call: TRBJ1-5
v_call: TRBV4-3
d_call: NA
clone_size: NA
cdr3_nt: TGCGCCAGCAGCCCTCGGGGGGGGAATCAGCCCCAGCATTTT
cdr3_aa: CASSPRGGNQPQHF

j_call: TRBJ2-1
v_call: TRBV29-1
d_call: NA
clone_size: NA
cdr3_nt: TGCAGCGTTGAAGGCTTCGTCAACAATGAGCAGTTCTTC
cdr3_aa: CSVEGFVNNEQFF

j_call: TRBJ2-3
v_call: TRBV9
d_call: NA
clone_size: NA
cdr3_nt: TGTGCCAGCAGCGTAGGAAGACTCCTCACCAGCACAGATACGCAGTATTTT
cdr3_aa: CASSVGRLLTSTDTQYF

j_call: TRBJ2-7
v_call: TRBV5-4
d_call: NA
clone_size: NA
cdr3_nt: TGTGCCAGCAGCTCCACTAGCTTCGAGCAGTACTTC
cdr3_aa: CASSSTSFEQYF

j_call: TRBJ2-6
v_call: TRBV13
d_call: NA
clone_size: NA
cdr3_nt: TGTGCCAGCAGCTTGCGGACAGGAGGGTCTGGGGCCAACGTCCTGACTTTC
cdr3_aa: CASSLRTGGSGANVLTF

j_call: TRBJ2-7
v_call: TRBV14
d_call: TRBD1
clone_size: NA
cdr3_nt: TGTGCCAGCAGCTCCCACAGGGGCGGGTCCTACGAGCAGTACTTC
cdr3_aa: CASSSHRGGSYEQYF

j_call: TRBJ1-2
v_call: TRBV5-4
d_call: NA
clone_size: NA
cdr3_nt: TGTGCCAGCCGCCCAAGGGATAACTATGGCTACACCTTC
cdr3_aa: CASRPRDNYGYTF

j_call: TRBJ1-1
v_call: TRBV4-2
d_call: TRBD1
clone_size: NA
cdr3_nt: TGTGCCAGCAGCCAAGCAGGGGGCGGGGGGAACACTGAAGCTTTCTTT
cdr3_aa: CASSQAGGGGNTEAFF

j_call: TRBJ2-5
v_call: TRBV9
d_call: NA
clone_size: NA
cdr3_nt: TGTGCCAGCAGCGTAGGGGGGACGCAAGAGACCCAGTACTTC
cdr3_aa: CASSVGGTQETQYF

j_call: TRBJ1-2
v_call: TRBV9
d_call: NA
clone_size: NA
cdr3_nt: TGTGCCAGCAGCTTCCACCGAGCAGGCGCTAACTATGGCTACACCTTC
cdr3_aa: CASSFHRAGANYGYTF

j_call: TRBJ1-2
v_call: TRBV9
d_call: NA
clone_size: NA
cdr3_nt: TGTGCCAGCAGGGGAATAAATTATGGCTACACCTTC
cdr3_aa: CASRGINYGYTF

j_call: TRBJ1-5
v_call: TRBV7-6
d_call: TRBD1
clone_size: NA
cdr3_nt: TGTGCCAGCAGCTTAGCGCGGCAGGGGGGCACCAATCAGCCCCAGCATTTT
cdr3_aa: CASSLARQGGTNQPQHF

j_call: TRBJ1-2
v_call: TRBV19
d_call: NA
clone_size: NA
cdr3_nt: TGTGCCAGTAGTATGGAGGGGACGAGGGGCTACACCTTC
cdr3_aa: CASSMEGTRGYTF

j_call: TRBJ2-7
v_call: TRBV6-6
d_call: NA
clone_size: NA
cdr3_nt: TGTGCCAGCAGTCAACCTACTGACCGGTCCTACGAGCAGTACTTC
cdr3_aa: CASSQPTDRSYEQYF

j_call: TRBJ2-3
v_call: TRBV5-1
d_call: TRBD2
clone_size: NA
cdr3_nt: TGCGCCAGCTCACCGAAGCGGGAGAAAGATACGCAGTATTTT
cdr3_aa: CASSPKREKDTQYF

j_call: TRBJ2-7
v_call: TRBV9
d_call: TRBD1
clone_size: NA
cdr3_nt: TGTGCCAGCAGCCCTTGGACAGGCGCCTACGAGCAGTACTTC
cdr3_aa: CASSPWTGAYEQYF

j_call: TRBJ2-3
v_call: TRBV9
d_call: TRBD2
clone_size: NA
cdr3_nt: TGTGCCAGCAGCAGTGGCGGGGGGTCTAGCACAGATACGCAGTATTTT
cdr3_aa: CASSSGGGSSTDTQYF

j_call: TRBJ2-7
v_call: TRBV7-9
d_call: NA
clone_size: NA
cdr3_nt: TGTGCCAGCAGCGGGAGCTCCTACGAGCAGTACTTC
cdr3_aa: CASSGSSYEQYF

j_call: TRBJ2-3
v_call: TRBV9
d_call: NA
clone_size: once
cdr3_nt: TGTGCCAGCAGCGTCCTTGAGCGCACAGATACGCAGTATTTT
cdr3_aa: CASSVLERTDTQYF

j_call: TRBJ2-5
v_call: TRBV13
d_call: TRBD1
clone_size: NA
cdr3_nt: TGTGCCAGCAGTCGCCGTTCGGGACAGCAAGAGACCCAGTACTTC
cdr3_aa: CASSRRSGQQETQYF

j_call: TRBJ2-1
v_call: TRBV27
d_call: TRBD1
clone_size: NA
cdr3_nt: TGTGCCAGCAGTCCACAGGGGGGATTCAATGAGCAGTTCTTC
cdr3_aa: CASSPQGGFNEQFF

j_call: TRBJ2-3
v_call: TRBV5-1
d_call: NA
clone_size: NA
cdr3_nt: TGCGCCAGCAGCTTGGTATCATTGACGGGGAGGTGGGATACGCAGTATTTT
cdr3_aa: CASSLVSLTGRWDTQYF

j_call: TRBJ2-4
v_call: TRBV11-2
d_call: NA
clone_size: NA
cdr3_nt: TGTGCCAGCAGCCAAACCGGACAGCTAGCCAAAAACATTCAGTACTTC
cdr3_aa: CASSQTGQLAKNIQYF

j_call: TRBJ1-2
v_call: TRBV4-1
d_call: NA
clone_size: NA
cdr3_nt: TGCGCCAGCAGCCAAGCCCCCACAGGGCGTCTTGGCTACACCTTC
cdr3_aa: CASSQAPTGRLGYTF

j_call: TRBJ2-7
v_call: TRBV14
d_call: NA
clone_size: NA
cdr3_nt: TGTGCCAGCAGCCAAGGAGGAGCGAACGAGCAGTACTTC
cdr3_aa: CASSQGGANEQYF

j_call: TRBJ2-7
v_call: TRBV11-2
d_call: NA
clone_size: NA
cdr3_nt: TGTGCCAGCAGCCTGGGTTCGGGCGAGCAGTACTTC
cdr3_aa: CASSLGSGEQYF

j_call: TRBJ1-1
v_call: TRBV9
d_call: NA
clone_size: NA
cdr3_nt: TGTGCCAGCAGCCCGGGACACCCTGGGGAAGCTTTCTTT
cdr3_aa: CASSPGHPGEAFF

j_call: TRBJ1-1
v_call: TRBV7-6
d_call: TRBD1
clone_size: once
cdr3_nt: TGTGCCAGCAGCTTAGAAAGACAGGGTGGAACTGAAGCTTTCTTT
cdr3_aa: CASSLERQGGTEAFF

j_call: TRBJ1-5
v_call: TRBV10-3
d_call: NA
clone_size: NA
cdr3_nt: TGTGCCACCGCTGAACTCAAGGACCGGGACGGGATTAGCAATCAGCCCCAGCATTTT
cdr3_aa: CATAELKDRDGISNQPQHF